This record concerns one T cell receptor beta chain sequence. Generated by immunoSEQ multiplex PCR, the TCRdb table keeps only in-frame clones and is missing some. The sample has over 150,000 clones, roughly nine tenths seen once; the top ten hold 5% to 6%. This record belongs to a study of T cell responses to AZD1222 COVID-19 vaccine. CDR1 is MGHRA, CDR2 YSYEKL, per germline. The CDR3 length is 18 residues. V was cut by 1 base and J by 2 bases, with 20 bases left in between. Material: peripheral blood, obtained on day 0 of MenACWY control vaccination. This chain links TRBV4-1 with TRBJ1-2; D gene ambiguous. This TCR was recovered from an adult in good health. The CDR3 loop is CASSQVGYPKLRNYGYTF. Here the CDR3 DNA reads TGCGCCAGCAGCCAAGTCGGGTACCCCAAGCTTCGGAACTATGGCTACACCTTC.